The next 5 T cell receptor beta chains were all read from a single sample in a study of CD8+ T cells in alopecia areata. Investigators isolated RNA and reverse transcribed it into cDNA to act as the sequencing template. Repertoires were generated with immunoSEQ multiplex PCR, while TCRdb's copy carries only in-frame clones and drops some. The sample yields about 130,000 clones, around 50% seen once. Here the sequenced sample was CD4+ T cells sorted from blood, taken at week 0. The source is a human donor with alopecia areata.

This CDR3 is CASRGSTGELFF. As DNA, the CDR3 is TGCGCCAGCAGAGGATCCACCGGGGAGCTGTTTTTT. V usage is TRBV5-1 and J usage is TRBJ2-2, with D unresolved. V was trimmed by 5 bases and J by 4 bases, leaving 6 bases between them. Germline V lookup: CDR1 SGHRS, CDR2 YFSETQ. The CDR3 length is 12 residues.

The V and J genes are TRBV5-1 and TRBJ2-5; possible D gene TRBD2, 6 bases. This CDR3 spans 14 amino acids. Trimming took off 1 base at V and 4 bases at J, with 11 bases between the two ends. CDR1 is SGHRS and CDR2 is YFSETQ in the germline V gene. The CDR3 sequence is CASSLQEGGETQYF. CDR3 sequence (DNA): TGCGCCAGCAGCTTGCAGGAGGGAGGAGAGACCCAGTACTTC.

The CDR3 sequence: CASSESEKYEQYF. The CDR3 region has the DNA TGCGCCAGCAGTGAGTCGGAAAAGTACGAGCAGTACTTC. The chain links TRBV10-2 to TRBJ2-7; D remains unclear. Germline V lookup: CDR1 WSHSY, CDR2 SAAADI. V dropped 0 bases and J dropped 4 bases, with 7 bases sitting between them. The CDR3 extends over 13 amino acids.

The chain has TRBV10-3 and TRBJ1-2; 7 bases align to TRBD1. The trim removed 5 bases at V and 10 bases at J, leaving 7 bases unmatched. Germline loops: CDR1 ENHRY, CDR2 SYGVKD. The CDR3 contains 12 residues. CDR3 residues: CAISLTGISYTF. DNA for the CDR3: TGTGCCATCAGTTTGACAGGGATCTCCTACACCTTC.

This clone was observed a handful of times. The chain joins TRBV7-9 to TRBJ1-2; no definite D call. Trimming pared 3 bases from V and 7 bases from J, leaving 9 bases between. CDR1 SEHNR and CDR2 FQNEAQ come from the germline V gene (reference sequence). The CDR3 has 12 amino acids. The CDR3 is CASSFSGGGYTF. The CDR3 DNA reads TGTGCCAGCAGCTTTAGCGGAGGTGGCTACACCTTC.